A selection of T cell receptor beta chains follows, all from one sample in a study of cytomegalovirus exposure and HLA in healthy donors. The protocol was immunoSEQ multiplex PCR, while the TCRdb copy is restricted to in-frame clones and leaves out a portion. The sample holds fewer than 200,000 clones, about 75% seen once. The sequenced sample consisted of PBMCs. The receptors were sampled from a man aged 35-49 years in good health and CMV-seropositive. CDR3s include the opening cysteine and the closing phenylalanine or tryptophan. Each record gives: V gene, J gene, CDR3 protein.

TRBV5-6	TRBJ2-5	CASSLGWLAGRSETQYF
TRBV11-3	TRBJ2-4	CASSPPGSGGIQYF
TRBV18	TRBJ2-7	CASSINREQYF
TRBV11-3	TRBJ2-7	CASSLEIGGGPYGPEQYF
TRBV29-1	TRBJ2-7	CSVVTSSYEQYF
TRBV11-1	TRBJ2-3	CASSVGVADTQYF
TRBV11-1	TRBJ2-5	CASSRTGQETQYF
TRBV9	TRBJ1-4	CASSLPRGGSNEKLFF
TRBV29-1	TRBJ2-5	CSVPGTGGQETQYF
TRBV19	TRBJ1-1	CASSLDIRAFF